A selection of T cell receptor beta chains follows, all from one sample in a study of blood T cell repertoires in COVID-19. Sequenced by immunoSEQ multiplex PCR; TCRdb stores in-frame clones only, minus some. The sample has 250,000 to 350,000 clones, 70% to 90% seen once; the top ten hold approximately 6.5%. The sample was peripheral blood. The receptor set was obtained from a woman aged 50 to 65 with COVID-19, enrolled during active disease. Both conserved end residues are part of each CDR3. The D gene is left open where the match is weak. Expanded clones are given a class, and other clones once, few, many or no size at all.

j_gene	abundance	v_gene	d_gene	CDR3nt	CDR3aa
TRBJ2-7	-	TRBV24-1	-	TGTGCCACCAGCACGGGCTACGAGCAGTACTTC	CATSTGYEQYF
TRBJ2-1	-	TRBV30	-	TGTGCCCGAGGTGGGGTCGGAGGTGAGCAGTTCTTC	CARGGVGGEQFF
TRBJ2-4	-	TRBV5-6	-	TGTGCCACCCGGGAGAGGGGAGCCAAAAACATTCAGTACTTC	CATRERGAKNIQYF
TRBJ2-7	-	TRBV5-1	TRBD2	TGCGCCAGCAGCTTGAGGGGCCAGCGGGAGGGCCCCTACGAGCAGTACTTC	CASSLRGQREGPYEQYF
TRBJ2-1	-	TRBV24-1	TRBD1	TGTGCCACCAGCCAGGGACAGTTTTACAATGAGCAGTTCTTC	CATSQGQFYNEQFF
TRBJ2-3	-	TRBV5-1	TRBD2	TGCGCCAGCAGCTTGAGTCTAGCGGAACTCACAGATACGCAGTATTTT	CASSLSLAELTDTQYF
TRBJ1-5	-	TRBV28	-	TGTGCCAGCAGTTTGCCAGGTCGGCAGCATTTT	CASSLPGRQHF
TRBJ2-3	-	TRBV3-1/TRBV3-2	TRBD1	TGTGCCAGCAGGAACAGGGGGCGCGGCACAGATACGCAGTATTTT	CASRNRGRGTDTQYF
TRBJ2-3	-	TRBV27	TRBD2	TGTGCCAGCAGCAACCCTCACGGGACTAGCGGGAGGAGCACAGATACGCAGTATTTT	CASSNPHGTSGRSTDTQYF
TRBJ2-1	-	TRBV11-2	TRBD2	TGTGCCAGCAGCTCCCCGCGGGAGAAAGCAGTATGGGAGCAGTTCTTC	CASSSPREKAVWEQFF
TRBJ1-1	-	TRBV6-2/TRBV6-3	-	TGTGCCAGCAGTACCCTTCGGCCTGGAGGGAACACTGAAGCTTTCTTT	CASSTLRPGGNTEAFF
TRBJ2-1	-	TRBV7-2	TRBD2	TGTGCCAGCAGCTCACTAGCGGGACCCTACAATGAGCAGTTCTTC	CASSSLAGPYNEQFF
TRBJ2-1	-	TRBV20-1	TRBD2	TGCAGTGCTGGACTAGTCAATGAGCAGTTCTTC	CSAGLVNEQFF
TRBJ2-2	once	TRBV4-2	TRBD1	TGTGCCAGCAGCCAAGTAGACAGGGGGCAGAACACCGGGGAGCTGTTTTTT	CASSQVDRGQNTGELFF
TRBJ2-7	-	TRBV10-1	-	TGCGCCAGCAGTGAGCGGGGTATTGGTAAGAGCGAGCAGTACTTC	CASSERGIGKSEQYF
TRBJ1-1	once	TRBV7-2	-	TGTGCCAGCAGCTTAGTCCGGAACACTGAAGCTTTCTTT	CASSLVRNTEAFF
TRBJ1-1	-	TRBV5-1	-	TGCGCCAGCAGCTTGGTAGGGGCGCGGGGCACTGAAGCTTTCTTT	CASSLVGARGTEAFF